Shown below are 29 T cell receptor beta chains from a single sample sequenced in a study of T cell responses to AZD1222 COVID-19 vaccine listed by TCRdb under 2021. The time point label for this specimen denotes: baseline before first vaccination. Library construction relied on the immunoSEQ multiplex PCR assay. TCRdb took this table from immuneACCESS and kept in-frame rearrangements with V and J called. Such tables lack part of the clones; where checked against another copy, unresolved V genes explain under half of the gap, and the rest is unexplained. Across this sample there are approximately 100,000 clones, with 87% seen only once. The top ten constitute approximately 4.7% of the sample. Sample: peripheral blood, taken on day 0 of AZD1222 vaccination. These receptors all stem from an adult in good health.

This clone was observed a few times. The rearrangement joins TRBV30 to TRBJ2-7, with D unresolved. V lost 0 bases to trimming and J lost 4 bases, with 13 bases between them. This CDR3 is built from 14 residues. Germline CDR1 and CDR2: GTSNPN and SVGIG (reference sequence). This CDR3 reads CAWSVPPLGYEQYF. CDR3 bases: TGTGCCTGGAGTGTACCCCCTTTAGGATACGAGCAGTACTTC. The whole variable domain, filled in from reference TRBV30 and TRBJ2-7, reads SQTIHQWPATLVQPVGSPLSLECTVEGTSNPNLYWYRQAAGRGLQLLFYSVGIGQISSEVPQNLSASRPQDRQFILSSKKLLLSDSGFYLCAWSVPPLGYEQYFGPGTRLTVT.

The chain recombines TRBV10-2 with TRBJ1-1; D gene unclear. Germline assignment: CDR1 WSHSY and CDR2 SAAADI. The CDR3 has 13 amino acids. The V end was cut by 3 bases, the J end by 1 base, with 6 bases between. This CDR3 reads CASSDGENTEAFF. The CDR3 nucleotides are TGCGCCAGCAGTGACGGTGAGAACACTGAAGCTTTCTTT.

The CDR3 here is CASSPGGSPLHF. CDR3 bases: TGTGCCAGCAGCCCCGGGGGATCACCCCTCCACTTT. The V and J genes are TRBV7-2 and TRBJ1-6, with D perhaps matching TRBD1 (5 bases). V lost 5 bases and J 10 bases, leaving 9 bases between the germline ends. This CDR3 has 12 amino acids. Germline CDR1 reads SGHTA; CDR2 reads FQGNSA. The full variable domain, with the rest looked up from reference TRBV7-2 and TRBJ1-6, is GAGVSQSPSNKVTEKGKDVELRCDPISGHTALYWYRQSLGQGLEFLIYFQGNSAPDKSGLPSDRFSAERTGGSVSTLTIQRTQQEDSAVYLCASSPGGSPLHFGNGTRLTVT.

The chain couples TRBV6-2 or TRBV6-3 to TRBJ1-1; D is perhaps TRBD1 (6 bases). The CDR3 runs to 12 residues. Trimming shortened V by 0 bases and J by 13 bases, and 12 bases separated the two germline ends. From germline, CDR1 is MNHEY and CDR2 SVGEGT. The chain's CDR3 is CASSYSDRNLFF. The CDR3 bases are TGTGCCAGCAGTTACTCAGACAGGAATCTTTTCTTT.

The chain combines TRBV3-1 (or the pseudogene TRBV3-2) with TRBJ1-3; D unresolved. The germline V gene encodes CDR1 LGHDT and CDR2 YNNKEL (reference sequence). V shed 4 bases and J shed 3 bases, with 4 bases lying between them. The CDR3 covers 12 residues. The CDR3 DNA sequence: TGTGCCAGCAGCCCGGGTGGAAACACCATATATTTT. This translates into CASSPGGNTIYF.

The chain uses TRBV4-3 and TRBJ1-2; 11 nucleotides agree with TRBD1. The CDR3 consists of 15 residues. Looked up from germline, CDR1 is LGHNA and CDR2 is YSLEER. With 1 base clipped from V and 5 bases from J, the junction kept 3 bases outside the gene matches. The CDR3 loop is CASSQGDRGNYGYTF. The CDR3 coding sequence is TGCGCCAGCAGCCAAGGGGACAGGGGGAATTATGGCTACACCTTC.

This chain joins TRBV3-1 (or the pseudogene TRBV3-2) and TRBJ2-7; maybe TRBD2 (6 bases). CDR1 and CDR2 from the germline V gene are LGHDT and YNNKEL (reference sequence). The V end was cut by 2 bases, the J end by 6 bases, with 11 bases between. This CDR3 has 13 residues. Here the CDR3 reads CASSQSGGGEQYF. The CDR3 DNA is TGTGCCAGCAGCCAATCCGGGGGTGGCGAGCAGTACTTC.

The chain carries TRBV28 and TRBJ1-2; possible D gene TRBD1, 5 bases. Germline V lookup: CDR1 MDHEN, CDR2 SYDVKM. There are 14 residues in the CDR3. V lost 6 bases, J lost 4 bases, and 15 bases lay in between. This CDR3 is CASSLTQGGYGYTF. DNA for the CDR3: TGTGCCAGCAGCCTTACGCAGGGCGGCTATGGCTACACCTTC.

The gene calls are TRBV2 and TRBJ1-3; TRBD1 is a possible D gene (6 bases). Germline-derived CDR1 and CDR2 are SNHLY and FYNNEI. This CDR3 is built from 19 residues. Trimming pared 4 bases from V and 4 bases from J, leaving 26 bases between. DNA for the CDR3: TGTGCCAGCAGTGGAAACCCCGCTACTCTAGGGGGGAGAGGAAACACCATATATTTT. Protein product: CASSGNPATLGGRGNTIYF.

V gene TRBV7-3 combines with J gene TRBJ1-1; tentative D call: TRBD1 (5 bases). The germline V gene has CDR1 SGHTA and CDR2 FQGTGA. The CDR3 has 14 amino acids. The V and J ends lost 0 bases and 3 bases respectively, with 8 bases between them. In DNA form, the CDR3 reads TGTGCCAGCAGCTTAACGGGGGTGGACACTGAAGCTTTCTTT. As protein: CASSLTGVDTEAFF. Complete variable domain (other parts from reference TRBV7-3 and TRBJ1-1): GAGVSQTPSNKVTEKGKYVELRCDPISGHTALYWYRQSLGQGPEFLIYFQGTGAADDSGLPNDRFFAVRPEGSVSTLKIQRTERGDSAVYLCASSLTGVDTEAFFGQGTRLTVV.

This chain uses TRBV19 with TRBJ2-1, with 11 positions matching TRBD1. This CDR3 is 15 amino acids long. V was pared by 4 bases and J by 8 bases, with 7 bases of the junction left unmatched. Germline V gene lookup returns CDR1 LNHDA and CDR2 SQIVND (reference sequence). CDR3 in DNA: TGTGCCAGTAGTACCGGACAGGGGGCAGTCTATGAGCAGTTCTTC. Protein: CASSTGQGAVYEQFF.

The chain carries TRBV10-3 and TRBJ2-7; 9 bases map to TRBD1. With 3 bases clipped from V and 2 bases from J, the junction kept 5 bases outside the gene matches. Germline values: CDR1 ENHRY, CDR2 SYGVKD. The CDR3 covers 15 residues. CDR3 region: CAISDTGQGTYEQYF. CDR3 DNA: TGTGCCATCAGTGATACCGGACAGGGGACCTACGAGCAGTACTTC.

This clone was counted between two and nine times. The J gene is TRBJ2-3, the V gene TRBV7-9; D not certain. The CDR3 has 14 amino acids. Trimming removed 5 bases at V and 1 base at J, with 10 bases between. Germline CDR1 is SEHNR and CDR2 is FQNEAQ (reference sequence). This CDR3 reads CASSPEGGTDTQYF. CDR3 nucleotide sequence: TGTGCCAGCAGCCCGGAAGGTGGCACAGATACGCAGTATTTT.

The chain uses TRBV10-1 and TRBJ2-5; D unresolved. The CDR3 contains 13 residues. The germline gives CDR1 WNHNN, CDR2 SYGVQD (reference sequence). The ends were cut back, 4 bases at V and 5 bases at J, with 11 bases in the middle. CDR3 amino acids: CASSARMGETQYF. The DNA of the CDR3 is TGCGCCAGCAGTGCACGAATGGGGGAGACCCAGTACTTC.

This sequence joins TRBV9 and TRBJ1-1, with a tentative D call TRBD1 (6 bases). V gave up 0 bases and J gave up 11 bases, with 14 bases separating them. Germline loops: CDR1 SGDLS, CDR2 YYNGEE. This CDR3 contains 13 residues. CDR3 residues: CASSVGTVDSAFF. The CDR3 DNA reads as TGTGCCAGCAGCGTAGGGACAGTCGACAGCGCTTTCTTT.

The rearrangement links TRBV30 to TRBJ1-5; no firm D call. Looked up from germline, CDR1 is GTSNPN and CDR2 is SVGIG (reference sequence). The CDR3 covers 12 residues. The CDR3 sequence is CGASQGNQPQHF. For the CDR3, the DNA is TGTGGGGCTTCCCAGGGCAATCAGCCCCAGCATTTT. Combining the CDR3 with reference TRBV30 and TRBJ1-5 gives the whole variable domain SQTIHQWPATLVQPVGSPLSLECTVEGTSNPNLYWYRQAAGRGLQLLFYSVGIGQISSEVPQNLSASRPQDRQFILSSKKLLLSDSGFYLCGASQGNQPQHFGDGTRLSIL.

The chain employs TRBV6-5 and TRBJ1-2, with a weak D call TRBD1 (5 bases). The CDR3 covers 13 residues. CDR1 MNHEY and CDR2 SVGAGI come from the germline V gene. The ends were cut back, 10 bases at V and 6 bases at J, with 18 bases in the middle. CDR3 nucleotide sequence: TGTGCCACCTCCATGGGACGGGCCCATGGCTACACCTTC. It yields the protein CATSMGRAHGYTF.

V and J are TRBV19 and TRBJ1-1; D call uncertain. The germline gives CDR1 LNHDA, CDR2 SQIVND (reference sequence). V lost 10 bases, J lost 0 bases, and 9 bases lay in between. The length of the CDR3 is 12 residues. The CDR3 spells CATRTVNTEAFF. DNA for the CDR3: TGTGCCACTCGGACGGTGAACACTGAAGCTTTCTTT. Full variable domain (rest looked up from reference TRBV19 and TRBJ1-1): DGGITQSPKYLFRKEGQNVTLSCEQNLNHDAMYWYRQDPGQGLRLIYYSQIVNDFQKGDIAEGYSVSREKKESFPLTVTSAQKNPTAFYLCATRTVNTEAFFGQGTRLTVV.

This clone is classed as medium-sized (0.01 to 0.1%). The chain joins TRBV18 to TRBJ1-4; 9 bases are a match to TRBD1. The CDR3 is made up of 15 amino acids. Germline assignment: CDR1 KGHSH and CDR2 LQKENI. V lost 3 bases and J lost 8; bases outside the gene matches: 7. The CDR3 region is CASSPLPGTGEKLFF. DNA of the CDR3: TGTGCCAGCTCACCGTTGCCCGGGACAGGGGAAAAACTGTTTTTT.

The rearrangement links TRBV5-1 to TRBJ1-1; 10 bases line up with TRBD1. Per the germline V gene, CDR1 is SGHRS and CDR2 is YFSETQ. The CDR3 has 15 amino acids. The trim removed 4 bases at V and 5 bases at J, leaving 8 bases unmatched. CDR3 DNA: TGCGCCAGCAGCCACGGGACAGGGGAGGGGACTGAAGCTTTCTTT. It is translated as CASSHGTGEGTEAFF.

The J gene is TRBJ2-3, the V gene TRBV7-9; 7 nucleotides line up with TRBD2. Germline loops: CDR1 SEHNR, CDR2 FQNEAQ (reference sequence). The CDR3 totals 16 residues. V dropped 2 bases and J dropped 5; count of bases not matched to a gene: 10. For the CDR3, the DNA is TGTGCCAGCAGCTTATCTGGCGGGGGTAGTGGAGATACGCAGTATTTT. Translation gives CASSLSGGGSGDTQYF.

The CDR3: CASGNTGASGNTIYF. The CDR3 nucleotides are TGTGCCAGCGGAAATACAGGGGCATCTGGAAACACCATATATTTT. The V gene is TRBV27, the J gene TRBJ1-3, with 7 bases identical to TRBD1. The CDR3 extends over 15 amino acids. In germline, CDR1 is MNHEY, CDR2 SMNVEV (reference sequence). Trimming removed 8 bases from V and 1 base from J; junction bases left unmatched: 8.

This rearrangement joins TRBV18 to TRBJ1-2; TRBD1 is a possible D gene (5 bases). The V and J ends lost 0 bases and 8 bases respectively, with 19 bases between them. In germline, CDR1 is KGHSH, CDR2 LQKENI. There are 16 residues in the CDR3. The DNA for the CDR3 is TGTGCCAGCTCACCACCGAACTTGATTGGGGGTGGAGGCTACACCTTC. Encoded protein: CASSPPNLIGGGGYTF.

This chain uses TRBV7-3 with TRBJ2-7; a possible D gene is TRBD2 (6 bases). Between the trimmed V and J ends, which lost 2 bases and 0 bases, there was a span of 11 bases. CDR3 length equals 15 residues. The germline gives CDR1 SGHTA, CDR2 FQGTGA. The CDR3 here is CASSLGGASSYEQYF. The CDR3 bases are TGTGCCAGCAGCTTAGGAGGGGCAAGCTCCTACGAGCAGTACTTC.

The genes are TRBV30 and TRBJ1-4, with 8 positions matching TRBD1. The CDR3 spans 14 residues. Germline V gene data show CDR1 as GTSNPN and CDR2 as SVGIG (reference sequence). Trimming took 7 bases from V and 2 from J; bases not matched to a gene: 6. This CDR3 is CALTGDATNEKLFF. CDR3 DNA sequence: TGTGCCTTGACAGGGGATGCGACTAATGAAAAACTGTTTTTT.

The chain employs TRBV27 and TRBJ1-2; tentatively, D is TRBD1 (5 bases). The V end was cut by 0 bases, the J end by 2 bases, with 7 bases between. The germline V gene encodes CDR1 MNHEY and CDR2 SMNVEV (reference sequence). The length of the CDR3 is 14 residues. DNA of the CDR3: TGTGCCAGCAGTTTATCGGGGCAAAACTATGGCTACACCTTC. Translated, it gives CASSLSGQNYGYTF.

CDR3 amino acids: CASSIPPGGDTEAFF. As DNA, the CDR3 is TGTGCCAGTAGTATACCTCCCGGGGGGGACACTGAAGCTTTCTTT. The gene calls are TRBV19 and TRBJ1-1; perhaps TRBD1 as D (5 bases). This CDR3 is 15 amino acids long. Looked up from germline, CDR1 is LNHDA and CDR2 is SQIVND (reference sequence). Trimming pared 2 bases from V and 3 bases from J, leaving 13 bases between.

The chain uses TRBV12-3 or TRBV12-4 and TRBJ2-5; D not resolved. Deletions cut 3 bases from V and 5 bases from J, with 10 bases between. This CDR3 spans 13 amino acids. The CDR3 DNA reads as TGTGCCAGCAGTTTTAATGATTGGGAGACCCAGTACTTC. Protein: CASSFNDWETQYF.

The rearrangement uses TRBV7-2 and TRBJ2-5, with 10 bases lining up with TRBD1. Unmatched junction bases numbered 6, after V lost 4 bases and J lost 4 bases. Germline V gives CDR1 SGHTA, CDR2 FQGNSA. This CDR3 contains 15 residues. The CDR3, as DNA: TGTGCCAGCAGCTCACTAGGGGACAGGGGAGAGACCCAGTACTTC. It codes for CASSSLGDRGETQYF. The full variable domain, rest sourced from reference TRBV7-2 and TRBJ2-5, is GAGVSQSPSNKVTEKGKDVELRCDPISGHTALYWYRQSLGQGLEFLIYFQGNSAPDKSGLPSDRFSAERTGGSVSTLTIQRTQQEDSAVYLCASSSLGDRGETQYFGPGTRLLVL.